Listed below are T cell receptor beta chains from one sample, sequenced in a study of shared clonotypes between healthy human individuals. Sequenced by immunoSEQ multiplex PCR; TCRdb stores in-frame clones only, minus some. Of around 940,000 clones in the sample, around 80% are singletons; the top ten hold approximately 1.5%. Sequences were obtained from memory CD4+ T cells sorted from blood. These receptors were collected from a man between 18 and 35 years old in good health. Each CDR3 is given with its conserved first and last residue. Each record gives: D gene, J gene, V gene, clone size, CDR3 DNA, CDR3 protein. The D gene is left open where the match is weak. Only part of the rows carry a size: once, few, many, or a class if the clone is expanded.

>TRBD1|TRBJ2-1|TRBV5-1|.
TGCGCCAGCAGCCCGGCCAGGACAGGGGACAATGAGCAGTTCTTC
CASSPARTGDNEQFF
>.|TRBJ1-6|TRBV5-4|once
TGTGCCAGCAGCTTCCGGGACCCTAATTCACCCCTCCACTTT
CASSFRDPNSPLHF
>TRBD1|TRBJ1-5|TRBV6-6|.
TGTGCCAGCAGTTTAACAGGGGATAGCAATCAGCCCCAGCATTTT
CASSLTGDSNQPQHF
>.|TRBJ2-5|TRBV7-9|.
TGTGCCAGCAGGGGACTCCGCGGCCAGTACTTC
CASRGLRGQYF
>.|TRBJ2-2|TRBV5-4|.
TGTGCCAGCAGCTTGAGACAGTTAAACACCGGGGAGCTGTTTTTT
CASSLRQLNTGELFF
>TRBD2|TRBJ2-7|TRBV14|.
TGTGCCAGCAGCTCCCTAGCGGGGAGCTCCTACGAGCAGTACTTC
CASSSLAGSSYEQYF
>.|TRBJ2-5|TRBV5-4|.
TGTGCCAGCAGCCGGGGACTTCAAGAGACCCAGTACTTC
CASSRGLQETQYF
>.|TRBJ1-1|TRBV5-1|.
TGCGCCAGCAGCTCGCATATGACTGAAGCTTTCTTT
CASSSHMTEAFF
>.|TRBJ2-3|TRBV6-4|.
TGTGCCAGCAGTATACAGGGGACTAGCACAGATACGCAGTATTTT
CASSIQGTSTDTQYF
>.|TRBJ2-2|TRBV5-4|.
TGTGCCAGCAGCTCGGACAGTTACACCGGGGAGCTGTTTTTT
CASSSDSYTGELFF
>.|TRBJ2-2|TRBV5-6|.
TGTGCCAGCAGCTTATTAGGGTCGAACACCGGGGAGCTGTTTTTT
CASSLLGSNTGELFF
>TRBD1|TRBJ2-2|TRBV4-3|few
TGCGCCAGCAGCCGCGAGGACAGGGCCGGGGAGCTGTTTTTT
CASSREDRAGELFF
>TRBD1|TRBJ2-3|TRBV19|.
TGTGCCAGTAGTATCCAGGGGGCCTACACAGATACGCAGTATTTT
CASSIQGAYTDTQYF
>TRBD1|TRBJ1-1|TRBV27|.
TGTGCCAGCAGTCTCATGACAGGGACTAGGAACACTGAAGCTTTCTTT
CASSLMTGTRNTEAFF
>TRBD1|TRBJ2-3|TRBV10-3|.
TGTGCCATCCAGAGCGGACAGGGGCAGCCAGATACGCAGTATTTT
CAIQSGQGQPDTQYF
>TRBD2|TRBJ2-7|TRBV5-6|.
TGTGCCAGCAGCCCGGGACTAGGCGAAAAGCAGTACTTC
CASSPGLGEKQYF
>TRBD2|TRBJ2-3|TRBV11-2|.
TGTGCCAGCAGCTTAGGTCCGGCGGGAGCGTCAGATACGCAGTATTTT
CASSLGPAGASDTQYF
>.|TRBJ1-6|TRBV9|.
TGTGCCAGCAGCGCTCACCTAGGTGAGGCCCTCCACTTT
CASSAHLGEALHF
>.|TRBJ1-4|TRBV12-5|.
TGTGCTAGTGGTTCGATGACAGGTGAGGGGGAAAAACTGTTTTTT
CASGSMTGEGEKLFF
>TRBD2|TRBJ2-5|TRBV2|few
TGTGCCAGCCAAAGCTCTTGGGTAGCGGGACACCAAGAGACCCAGTACTTC
CASQSSWVAGHQETQYF
>.|TRBJ2-7|TRBV28|.
TGTGCCAGCAGTGCCTCCTACGAGCAGTACTTC
CASSASYEQYF
>.|TRBJ2-2|TRBV7-2|.
TGTGCCAGCAACCAACAGGCAGGTGGCACCGGGGAGCTGTTTTTT
CASNQQAGGTGELFF
>.|TRBJ1-2|TRBV29-1|.
TGCAGTGCCCTCAAAGTGCGGGAGGACTATGGCTACACCTTC
CSALKVREDYGYTF
>.|TRBJ1-2|TRBV6-6|few
TGTGCCAGCAGTTACAGGGTAGGGAACTATGGCTACACCTTC
CASSYRVGNYGYTF
>.|TRBJ2-1|TRBV27|.
TGTGCCAGCAGTTTCTGGGTTGGTGAGCAGTTCTTC
CASSFWVGEQFF
>.|TRBJ2-5|TRBV5-4|.
TGTGCCAGCAGCTTGGATAACAGACAAGAGACCCAGTACTTC
CASSLDNRQETQYF
>.|TRBJ2-5|TRBV7-2|few
TGTGCCTCTGCTAAGGGGACCCAGTACTTC
CASAKGTQYF
>.|TRBJ1-2|TRBV7-8|.
TGTGCCAGCAGCTTAGGGGGCAGGGTCAGCGGCTACACCTTC
CASSLGGRVSGYTF
>.|TRBJ1-2|TRBV27|.
TGTGCCAGCAGTTCCACCATGGTTGGGCTCAGCTATGGCTACACCTTC
CASSSTMVGLSYGYTF
>.|TRBJ2-5|TRBV19|.
TGTGCCAGTAGCCGGGCCCCGACACCGATCGAGACCCAGTACTTC
CASSRAPTPIETQYF
>.|TRBJ2-7|TRBV19|.
TGTGCCAGTAGTACAACCCCAGGGCTCTCCTACGAGCAGTACTTC
CASSTTPGLSYEQYF
>.|TRBJ1-5|TRBV30|.
TGTGCCTGGAGTGGGAGTGGCAGGGAGCAGCCCCAGCATTTT
CAWSGSGREQPQHF
>TRBD1|TRBJ1-2|TRBV19|.
TGTGCCAGTAGTTCAACAGGGGGCTATGGCTACACCTTC
CASSSTGGYGYTF
>.|TRBJ1-2|TRBV10-2|.
TGCGCCAGCAGCCCTACAGACTATGGCTACACCTTC
CASSPTDYGYTF
>.|TRBJ1-1|TRBV10-2|few
TGCGCCAGCAGTGAGTTTGGGGGAGCTGAAGCTTTCTTT
CASSEFGGAEAFF
>.|TRBJ2-7|TRBV30|.
TGTGCCTGGAGTGTAGCCGGAAGCTCCTACGAGCAGTACTTC
CAWSVAGSSYEQYF
>.|TRBJ1-2|TRBV7-2|.
TGTGCCAGCAGCTCAGGATCTTCCAAGGGCTATGGCTACACCTTC
CASSSGSSKGYGYTF
>TRBD2|TRBJ2-3|TRBV5-1|.
TGCGCCAGCAGCTTGGCTAGCGGGGGGACAGATACGCAGTATTTT
CASSLASGGTDTQYF
>.|TRBJ1-1|TRBV11-2|.
TGTGCCAGCAGTCGGATGGGCACAGGGACGGCTTTCTTT
CASSRMGTGTAFF
>.|TRBJ1-2|TRBV7-9|.
TGTGCCAGCATAGACGGGAACTATGGCTACACCTTC
CASIDGNYGYTF
>TRBD1|TRBJ2-7|TRBV7-9|.
TGTGCCAGCAGCTTATATTTGGTGACAGGGCTTTCATACGAGCAGTACTTC
CASSLYLVTGLSYEQYF
>TRBD2|TRBJ2-5|TRBV5-1|.
TGCGCCAGCAGCTTTGAGCGGGAGGTCGAAGAGACCCAGTACTTC
CASSFEREVEETQYF
>.|TRBJ2-2|TRBV7-6|once
TGTGCCAGCAGCTACCTAGCCGCGAACACCGGGGAGCTGTTTTTT
CASSYLAANTGELFF
>TRBD1|TRBJ1-1|TRBV15|.
TGTGCCACCAGCAGAGGACAAGGTGGGACAGGGCACACTGAAGCTTTCTTT
CATSRGQGGTGHTEAFF
>.|TRBJ2-5|TRBV11-2|.
TGTGCCAGCAGCTTAGATGGAGTTTTTGAGACCCAGTACTTC
CASSLDGVFETQYF
>.|TRBJ1-6|TRBV7-9|.
TGTGCCAGCAGCTTAGACATAAGGGGCATAGATTCACCCCTCCACTTT
CASSLDIRGIDSPLHF
>.|TRBJ1-4|TRBV18|.
TGTGCCAGCTCACCACAGGGGGCAACTAATGAAAAACTGTTTTTT
CASSPQGATNEKLFF
>TRBD2|TRBJ2-3|TRBV27|.
TGTGCCAGCAGTCAAACCGGGTCTAGCGGGGGCACAGATACGCAGTATTTT
CASSQTGSSGGTDTQYF
>TRBD1|TRBJ1-6|TRBV28|.
TGTGCCAGTATCCCCGGGACAGCAAATTCACCCCTCCACTTT
CASIPGTANSPLHF
>.|TRBJ1-5|TRBV7-2|.
TGTGCCAGCAGCCCTCAGGTGAAGGTGGGCAATCAGCCCCAGCATTTT
CASSPQVKVGNQPQHF
>.|TRBJ2-2|TRBV5-1|once
TGCGCCAGCAGCTTGGAAGGGTCCGGGGAGCTGTTTTTT
CASSLEGSGELFF
>TRBD2|TRBJ2-5|TRBV10-1|.
TGCGCCAGCAGTGGGGCTAGCGGGCCGCAAGAGACCCAGTACTTC
CASSGASGPQETQYF
>TRBD2|TRBJ2-1|TRBV6-6|.
TGTGCCAGCAGTCAGGTTAGCGGGAGTAAAAATGAGCAGTTCTTC
CASSQVSGSKNEQFF